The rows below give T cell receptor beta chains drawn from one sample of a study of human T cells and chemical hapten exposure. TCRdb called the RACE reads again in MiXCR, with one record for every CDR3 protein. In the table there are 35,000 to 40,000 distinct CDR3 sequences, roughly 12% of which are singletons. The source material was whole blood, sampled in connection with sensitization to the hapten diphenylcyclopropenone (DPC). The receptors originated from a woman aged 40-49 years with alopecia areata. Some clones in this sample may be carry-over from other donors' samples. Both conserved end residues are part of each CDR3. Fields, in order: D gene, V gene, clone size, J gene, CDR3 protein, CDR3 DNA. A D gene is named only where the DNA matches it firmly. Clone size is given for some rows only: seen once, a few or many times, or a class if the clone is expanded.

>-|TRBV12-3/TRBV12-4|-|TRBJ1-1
CASSPFGGVNTEAFF
TGTGCCAGCAGCCCCTTCGGGGGAGTGAACACTGAAGCTTTCTTT
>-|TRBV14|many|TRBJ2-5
CASSQVRTAQETQYF
TGTGCCAGCAGCCAAGTTCGGACAGCTCAAGAGACCCAGTACTTC
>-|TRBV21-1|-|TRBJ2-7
CASKWTGAKYF
TGTGCCAGCAAGTGGACAGGGGCGAAGTACTTC
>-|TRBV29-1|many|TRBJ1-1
CSVVLGTRAAEAFF
TGCAGCGTTGTCCTGGGGACCCGTGCAGCTGAAGCTTTCTTT
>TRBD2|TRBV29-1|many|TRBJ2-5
CSVGGGLQETQYF
TGCAGCGTTGGGGGGGGTCTCCAAGAGACCCAGTACTTC
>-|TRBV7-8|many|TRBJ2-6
CASSFGRAPISGANVLTF
TGTGCCAGCAGCTTTGGCAGGGCCCCGATCTCTGGGGCCAACGTCCTGACTTTC
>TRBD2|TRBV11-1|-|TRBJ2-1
CASSALARNEQFF
TGTGCCAGCAGCGCACTAGCGCGGAATGAGCAGTTCTTC
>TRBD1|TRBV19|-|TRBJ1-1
CASSMAGQGNTEAFF
TGTGCCAGTAGTATGGCGGGACAGGGGAACACTGAAGCTTTCTTT
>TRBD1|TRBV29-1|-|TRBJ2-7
CSVEYGDRSYEQYF
TGCAGCGTTGAATATGGGGACAGGAGCTACGAGCAGTACTTC
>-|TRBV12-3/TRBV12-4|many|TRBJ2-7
CASTRTEISYEQYF
TGTGCCAGCACCCGGACAGAGATCTCCTACGAGCAGTACTTC
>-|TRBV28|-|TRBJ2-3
CASSYRGTDTQYF
TGTGCCAGCAGTTACAGGGGCACAGATACGCAGTATTTT
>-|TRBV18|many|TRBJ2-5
CASSRTQETQYF
TGTGCCAGCTCGCGAACCCAAGAGACCCAGTACTTC
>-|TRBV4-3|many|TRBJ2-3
CASSQDLVGGPDTQYF
TGCGCCAGCAGCCAAGATCTCGTAGGAGGCCCAGATACGCAGTATTTT
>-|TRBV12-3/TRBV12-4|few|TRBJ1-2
CASRTDPYGYTF
TGTGCCAGCCGAACAGACCCCTATGGCTACACCTTC
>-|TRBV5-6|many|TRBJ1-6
CASSPGPRPPLHF
TGTGCCAGCAGCCCGGGCCCAAGACCACCCCTCCACTTT
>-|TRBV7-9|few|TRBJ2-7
CASSPTGSYEQYF
TGTGCCAGCAGCCCCACCGGTTCCTACGAGCAGTACTTC
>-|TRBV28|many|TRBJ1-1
CASSLPGDPVAEAFF
TGTGCCAGCAGTTTGCCCGGGGACCCCGTGGCTGAAGCTTTCTTT
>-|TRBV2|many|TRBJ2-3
CASSEQTDTQYF
TGTGCCAGCAGTGAGCAGACAGATACGCAGTATTTT
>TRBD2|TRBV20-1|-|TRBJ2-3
CSARTSGGEGAQYF
TGCAGTGCTAGGACTAGCGGGGGGGAAGGTGCGCAGTATTTT
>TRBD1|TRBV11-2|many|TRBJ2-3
CASSLGTGPLTDTQYF
TGTGCCAGCAGCTTAGGGACAGGCCCCCTCACAGATACGCAGTATTTT
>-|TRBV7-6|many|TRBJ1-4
CASSPHRPGGDEKLFF
TGTGCCAGCAGCCCCCACAGGCCAGGAGGGGATGAAAAACTGTTTTTT
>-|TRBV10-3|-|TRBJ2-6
CATWGGDSGANVLTF
TGTGCCACCTGGGGGGGCGATTCTGGGGCCAACGTCCTGACTTTC
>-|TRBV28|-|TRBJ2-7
CASSLGGVDEQYF
TGTGCCAGCAGTTTGGGGGGAGTGGACGAGCAGTACTTC
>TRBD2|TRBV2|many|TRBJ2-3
CAKGLADTDTQYF
TGTGCCAAGGGACTAGCGGACACAGATACGCAGTATTTT
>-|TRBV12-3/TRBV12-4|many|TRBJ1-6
CASSSTGYNSPLHF
TGTGCCAGCAGTTCTACAGGATATAATTCACCCCTCCACTTT
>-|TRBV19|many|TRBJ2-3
CARDRPTDTQYF
TGTGCCAGGGACAGACCGACAGATACGCAGTATTTT
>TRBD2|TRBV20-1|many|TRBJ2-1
CSARDLGGRDEQFF
TGCAGTGCTAGAGATCTAGGCGGGAGGGATGAGCAGTTCTTC
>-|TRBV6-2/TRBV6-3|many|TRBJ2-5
CASSYPRRGTTKETQYF
TGTGCCAGCAGTTACCCGCGGAGAGGTACGACGAAAGAGACCCAGTACTTC
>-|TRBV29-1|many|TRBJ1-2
CSGSGSRGYTF
TGCAGCGGATCCGGGTCCCGGGGCTACACCTTC
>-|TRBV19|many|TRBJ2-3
CASIDSGPTDTQYF
TGTGCCAGTATTGATAGCGGACCCACAGATACGCAGTATTTT
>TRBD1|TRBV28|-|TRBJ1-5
CASSLGDRAHQPQHF
TGTGCCAGCAGTTTAGGCGACAGGGCGCATCAGCCCCAGCATTTT
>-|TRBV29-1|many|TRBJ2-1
CSVESYSYNEQFF
TGCAGCGTTGAGAGTTACTCCTACAATGAGCAGTTCTTC
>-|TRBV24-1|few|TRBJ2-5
CATSDFGSGQETQYF
TGTGCCACCAGTGATTTTGGTAGCGGCCAAGAGACCCAGTACTTC
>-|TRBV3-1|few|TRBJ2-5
CASSPDFEETQYF
TGTGCCAGCAGCCCCGACTTCGAAGAGACCCAGTACTTC
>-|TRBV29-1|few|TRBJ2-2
CSVEGSQENTGELFF
TGCAGCGTTGAAGGTTCGCAGGAGAACACCGGGGAGCTGTTTTTT
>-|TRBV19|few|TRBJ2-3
CASSIDTLGREQYF
TGTGCCAGTAGTATAGATACACTCGGTAGGGAGCAGTATTTT
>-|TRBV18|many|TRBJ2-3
CASSPEVTQYF
TGTGCCAGCTCACCCGAGGTTACGCAGTATTTT
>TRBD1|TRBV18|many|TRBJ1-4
CASSPEGQGDSTNEKLFF
TGTGCCAGCTCACCCGAGGGACAGGGGGACTCAACTAATGAAAAACTGTTTTTT
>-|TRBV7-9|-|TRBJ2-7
CASSPGYYEQYF
TGTGCCAGCAGCCCCGGGTATTACGAGCAGTACTTC
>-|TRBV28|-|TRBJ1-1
CASSKGYTEAFF
TGTGCCAGCAGTAAGGGATACACTGAAGCTTTCTTT
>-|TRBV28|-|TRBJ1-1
CASAAANTEAFF
TGTGCCAGCGCGGCAGCTAACACTGAAGCTTTCTTT
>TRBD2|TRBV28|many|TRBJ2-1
CASSLRGSGGANEQFF
TGTGCCAGCAGTTTAAGGGGTAGCGGGGGTGCCAATGAGCAGTTCTTC
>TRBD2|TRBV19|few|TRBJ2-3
CASSITSGTDTQYF
TGTGCCAGTAGTATTACTAGCGGCACAGATACGCAGTATTTT
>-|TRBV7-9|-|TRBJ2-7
CASSPSTVGRYEQYF
TGTGCCAGCAGCCCAAGCACGGTCGGACGATACGAGCAGTACTTC
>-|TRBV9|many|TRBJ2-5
CASSPSWGIGETQYF
TGTGCCAGCAGCCCTTCGTGGGGAATAGGAGAGACCCAGTACTTC
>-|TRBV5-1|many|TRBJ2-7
CASSPSSVRYEQYF
TGCGCCAGCAGCCCCTCATCCGTCCGCTACGAGCAGTACTTC
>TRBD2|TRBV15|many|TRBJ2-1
CATSQSGRVLNEQFF
TGTGCCACCAGCCAGAGCGGGAGGGTATTAAATGAGCAGTTCTTC
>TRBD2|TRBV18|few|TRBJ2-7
CASSLGTSGSTSIYEQYF
TGTGCCAGCTCACTTGGGACTAGCGGGAGTACTTCTATCTACGAGCAGTACTTC
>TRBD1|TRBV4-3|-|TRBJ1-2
CASSQDLGQEINYGYTF
TGCGCCAGCAGCCAAGATTTAGGACAGGAGATTAACTATGGCTACACCTTC
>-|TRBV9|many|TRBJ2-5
CASSAALPPQETQYF
TGTGCCAGCAGCGCAGCTCTACCTCCCCAAGAGACCCAGTACTTC
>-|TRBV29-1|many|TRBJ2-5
CSVEGDGEETQYF
TGCAGCGTTGAAGGGGACGGGGAAGAGACCCAGTACTTC
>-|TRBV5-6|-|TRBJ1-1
CASSLRYFSEAFF
TGTGCCAGCAGCTTGCGCTATTTTAGTGAAGCTTTCTTT
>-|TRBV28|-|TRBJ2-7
CATSRQTYEQYF
TGTGCCACCAGCAGGCAGACCTACGAGCAGTACTTC
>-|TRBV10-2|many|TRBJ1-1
CASGDPGIEAFF
TGCGCCAGCGGCGACCCGGGGATCGAAGCTTTCTTT
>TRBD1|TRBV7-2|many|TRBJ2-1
CASTSGGHEQFF
TGTGCCAGCACCTCAGGGGGTCATGAGCAGTTCTTC